The next 11 T cell receptor beta chains were all read from a single sample in a study of Graves' ophthalmopathy and Graves' hyperthyroidism. Scientists amplified the TCR beta CDR3 regions from RNA transcripts. The library came from an HTBI-primed first-round RT-PCR and a second-round multiplex PCR. TCRdb used MiXCR to reprocess the multiplex PCR reads, holding one entry per CDR3 protein. The sample comprises about 380,000 distinct CDR3 sequences, roughly 15% of which are singletons, and about 7% rests with the top ten. Input material: peripheral blood. The source of these receptors is a woman younger than 35 with stable Graves' hyperthyroidism.

The V call is TRBV6-5, the J call TRBJ2-5; unclear D gene. The CDR3 totals 15 residues. Germline CDR1 is MNHEY and CDR2 is SVGAGI. The V and J ends lost 2 bases and 1 base respectively, with 11 bases between them. The DNA for the CDR3 is TGTGCCAGCAGTTACAGTCTGGAACCCCAAGAGACCCAGTACTTC. It translates to CASSYSLEPQETQYF.

The genes are TRBV19 and TRBJ2-2; TRBD1 might be the D (6 bases). Germline-derived CDR1 and CDR2 are LNHDA and SQIVND (reference sequence). V was shortened by 5 bases and J by 0 bases, with 7 bases between the two germline ends. The CDR3 length is 14 residues. DNA for the CDR3: TGTGCCAGTAGTTGGGACACGAACACCGGGGAGCTGTTTTTT. Translation gives CASSWDTNTGELFF. The whole variable domain, remainder taken from reference TRBV19 and TRBJ2-2, is DGGITQSPKYLFRKEGQNVTLSCEQNLNHDAMYWYRQDPGQGLRLIYYSQIVNDFQKGDIAEGYSVSREKKESFPLTVTSAQKNPTAFYLCASSWDTNTGELFFGEGSRLTVL.

This chain connects TRBV4-1 to TRBJ2-2, with TRBD2 matching over 10 bases. The junction had 5 bases not matched to a gene; V was cut back by 4 bases and J by 0 bases. The CDR3 runs 17 residues. The germline V gene encodes CDR1 MGHRA and CDR2 YSYEKL. The CDR3 spells CASSPIAGGSNTGELFF. In nucleotides, the CDR3 is TGCGCCAGCAGCCCTATAGCGGGGGGTTCGAACACCGGGGAGCTGTTTTTT.

This clonotype was counted many times. The J gene is TRBJ2-7, the V gene TRBV12-5; the D is unclear. The CDR3 sequence is 12 residues long. Per germline, CDR1 LGHNT and CDR2 FRNRAP. V was clipped by 6 bases and J by 5 bases, with 11 bases between them. The CDR3 DNA follows: TGTGCTAGTGGCCCTACAGTGCACGAGCAGTACTTC. It codes for CASGPTVHEQYF.

This clonotype has a count of ten or more. The chain recombines TRBV20-1 with TRBJ2-5; 8 nucleotides align to TRBD2. V trimming: 2 bases; J trimming: 6 bases; junction bases outside the gene matches: 5. Germline V gene data show CDR1 as DFQATT and CDR2 as SNEGSKA (reference sequence). This CDR3 has 13 residues. The CDR3 reads CSARYSGEQTQYF. The DNA for the CDR3 is TGCAGTGCTAGATATAGCGGGGAACAGACCCAGTACTTC.

At least ten counts were recorded for this clonotype. This chain links TRBV27 with TRBJ2-5, with TRBD1 matching over 8 bases. Germline CDR1 reads MNHEY; CDR2 reads SMNVEV (reference sequence). CDR3 size: 15 residues. Trimming cost V 5 bases and J 0 bases; bases outside gene matches: 5. The CDR3 nucleotides read TGTGCCAGCAGTGGGACAGGCTGGTACCAAGAGACCCAGTACTTC. This encodes CASSGTGWYQETQYF.

This clonotype was detected many times. This rearrangement joins TRBV7-2 to TRBJ1-1; no clear D. V lost 3 bases to trimming and J lost 7 bases, with 9 bases between them. CDR3 size: 12 residues. Germline CDR1 and CDR2: SGHTA and FQGNSA. This CDR3 reads CASSFPSGEAFF. DNA for the CDR3: TGTGCCAGCAGCTTTCCCTCAGGTGAAGCTTTCTTT.

This clonotype was found many times. The chain couples TRBV12-3 or TRBV12-4 to TRBJ2-5; D remains ambiguous. V was shortened by 1 base and J by 1 base, with 10 bases between the two germline ends. The CDR3 runs 15 residues. CDR3: CASSLVMDGQETQYF. CDR3 coding DNA: TGTGCCAGCAGTTTAGTTATGGACGGCCAAGAGACCCAGTACTTC.

V is TRBV28 and J is TRBJ1-5, with 9 bases matching TRBD1. Looked up from germline, CDR1 is MDHEN and CDR2 is SYDVKM. Losses at the gene ends were 3 bases for V and 6 bases for J; bases not matched to a gene: 3. CDR3 size: 14 residues. The CDR3 is CASSLGQGLQPQHF. In DNA form, the CDR3 reads TGTGCCAGCAGTTTGGGACAGGGACTTCAGCCCCAGCATTTT.

The sample holds many counts of this clonotype. The chain has TRBV6-5 and TRBJ1-2; no reliable D call. The CDR3 spans 15 residues. CDR1 is MNHEY, CDR2 SVGAGI, per germline. V lost 0 bases and J 0 bases, leaving 8 bases between the germline ends. The CDR3 DNA sequence: TGTGCCAGCAGTTACTCGGTGTTAGCTAACTATGGCTACACCTTC. Translating it yields CASSYSVLANYGYTF.

This clonotype was observed at least ten times. The chain has TRBV6-2 or TRBV6-3 and TRBJ1-5; 8 bases fit TRBD1. The CDR3 runs to 14 residues. Germline assignment: CDR1 MNHEY and CDR2 SVGEGT. Unmatched junction bases numbered 7, after V lost 2 bases and J lost 10 bases. This CDR3 reads CASSYPTGEAPQHF. The CDR3 DNA follows: TGTGCCAGCAGTTACCCGACAGGGGAGGCACCCCAGCATTTT.